This TCR beta chain appears in the sequencing data of a study of blood T cell repertoires in COVID-19. On the study more broadly: Donors in the United States, Italy and Spain gave samples during acute or convalescent COVID-19. From T cells, B-cell-depleted T cells, or PBMCs came the material, which was cDNA or gDNA.

In the original analysis: Estimation of nucleated cell counts was performed using reference gene primer amplification. Sequenced by immunoSEQ multiplex PCR; TCRdb stores in-frame clones only, minus some. V and J calls and clone size are copied from that table; D and trimming were computed from the DNA. The table has about 100,000 clones, around 93% seen once; the top ten hold 17%. The germline V and J ends were trimmed by 3 bases and 2 bases, with 11 bases remaining between them. Germline CDR1 SQVTM, CDR2 ANQGSEA. CDR3 length: 15 residues. The sequenced sample was peripheral blood. The receptor comes from a man aged 45-60 years with acute or convalescent COVID-19. The genes are TRBV29-1 and TRBJ2-6, with a possible D match to TRBD1 (6 bases). The CDR3 DNA follows: TGCAGCGTTGAGTTTCCAGGGGCTGGGGCCAACGTCCTGACTTTC. This sequence encodes CSVEFPGAGANVLTF. The complete variable domain, with remaining parts taken from reference TRBV29-1 and TRBJ2-6, reads SAVISQKPSRDICQRGTSLTIQCQVDSQVTMMFWYRQQPGQSLTLIATANQGSEATYESGFVIDKFPISRPNLTFSTLTVSNMSPEDSSIYLCSVEFPGAGANVLTFGAGSRLTVL.